The rows below give T cell receptor beta chains drawn from one sample of a study of T cell responses to AZD1222 COVID-19 vaccine. Some clones are missing from TCRdb's copy, which holds only in-frame ones; the method was immunoSEQ multiplex PCR. The sample consists of around 99,000 clones, around 90% of them appearing once. Sequenced material: peripheral blood, taken 28 days after the second AZD1222 dose. The receptors were sampled from an adult who received the AZD1222 COVID-19 vaccine. CDR3s include the opening cysteine and the closing phenylalanine or tryptophan. The D gene is left open where the match is weak. Expanded clones get a size class; other rows say once, few or many, or leave the size out.

d_gene | abundance | j_gene | v_gene | CDR3aa | CDR3nt
TRBD1 | . | TRBJ1-2 | TRBV19 | CASSIVGRGRPGNYGYTF | TGTGCCAGTAGTATAGTGGGCAGGGGGCGCCCAGGAAACTATGGCTACACCTTC
. | . | TRBJ1-6 | TRBV4-1 | CASSQGEGYRDSPLHF | TGCGCCAGCAGCCAAGGGGAGGGTTATAGGGATTCACCCCTCCACTTT
. | . | TRBJ2-7 | TRBV20-1 | CSAWGSLEQYF | TGCAGTGCTTGGGGATCTTTGGAGCAGTACTTC
. | . | TRBJ1-2 | TRBV3-1/TRBV3-2 | CASSQVSFYGYTF | TGTGCCAGCAGCCAGGTCAGCTTCTATGGCTACACCTTC
. | few | TRBJ1-5 | TRBV11-2 | CASSLGPNSNQPQHF | TGTGCCAGCAGCTTAGGTCCGAATAGCAATCAGCCCCAGCATTTT
TRBD1 | . | TRBJ1-5 | TRBV19 | CASRTGGNQPQHF | TGTGCCTCACGGACAGGGGGCAATCAGCCCCAGCATTTT
. | . | TRBJ1-1 | TRBV4-1 | CASSQFRGLNTEAFF | TGCGCCAGCAGCCAATTCAGGGGACTTAACACTGAAGCTTTCTTT
. | . | TRBJ1-2 | TRBV25-1 | CASSELGERYTF | TGTGCCAGCAGTGAATTGGGGGAGCGCTACACCTTC
. | . | TRBJ1-1 | TRBV6-5 | CASSSPGETEAFF | TGTGCCAGCAGTTCCCCCGGGGAGACTGAAGCTTTCTTT
TRBD1 | . | TRBJ1-2 | TRBV5-4 | CASSSTTTNRGRPYGYTF | TGTGCCAGCAGCTCGACAACCACAAACAGGGGGCGCCCCTATGGCTACACCTTC
TRBD2 | . | TRBJ2-7 | TRBV4-1 | CASSRGGYEQYF | TGCGCCAGCAGCCGCGGGGGGTACGAGCAGTACTTC
TRBD1 | . | TRBJ2-1 | TRBV5-1 | CASRGQISYNEQFF | TGCGCCAGCAGGGGACAGATCTCCTACAATGAGCAGTTCTTC
. | . | TRBJ1-2 | TRBV20-1 | CSASPIGNYGYTF | TGCAGTGCTAGTCCTATAGGGAACTATGGCTACACCTTC
. | . | TRBJ2-2 | TRBV28 | CASSYSLVGGTGELFF | TGTGCCAGCAGCTACTCACTAGTTGGGGGAACCGGGGAGCTGTTTTTT
. | . | TRBJ2-1 | TRBV7-2 | CASSLIAGKSYNEQFF | TGTGCCAGCAGCTTAATCGCAGGGAAATCCTACAATGAGCAGTTCTTC
. | . | TRBJ2-7 | TRBV10-3 | CAISQGSYEQYF | TGTGCCATCAGCCAGGGTAGCTACGAGCAGTACTTC
TRBD2 | few | TRBJ2-7 | TRBV6-2/TRBV6-3 | CASSSLAGSSYEQYF | TGTGCCAGCAGTTCCCTAGCGGGGAGCTCCTACGAGCAGTACTTC
TRBD2 | . | TRBJ2-7 | TRBV4-3 | CASSQALAGYEQYF | TGCGCCAGCAGCCAAGCACTAGCGGGATACGAGCAGTACTTC
TRBD2 | . | TRBJ2-1 | TRBV7-9 | CASSSVLAGDSNEQFF | TGTGCCAGCAGCTCCGTCCTAGCGGGAGATAGCAATGAGCAGTTCTTC
TRBD1 | . | TRBJ1-2 | TRBV10-2 | CASTRQGAGGYTF | TGCGCCAGCACCCGACAGGGGGCCGGTGGCTACACCTTC
. | . | TRBJ2-3 | TRBV9 | CASSLVGGTDTQYF | TGTGCCAGCAGCCTCGTGGGGGGCACAGATACGCAGTATTTT
TRBD1 | . | TRBJ1-3 | TRBV5-5 | CASSFGQGENTIYF | TGTGCCAGCAGCTTCGGGCAGGGGGAAAACACCATATATTTT
TRBD1 | . | TRBJ2-3 | TRBV4-3 | CASSQGQGQTDTQYF | TGCGCCAGCAGCCAGGGACAGGGCCAGACAGATACGCAGTATTTT
TRBD1 | . | TRBJ1-1 | TRBV7-9 | CASSLTGATFF | TGTGCCAGCAGTCTCACAGGGGCAACTTTCTTT
. | . | TRBJ1-2 | TRBV5-1 | CASSLNGGGYGYTF | TGCGCCAGCAGCTTGAACGGGGGAGGCTATGGCTACACCTTC
. | once | TRBJ1-5 | TRBV6-2/TRBV6-3 | CASSRTANQPQHF | TGTGCCAGCAGTAGGACAGCAAATCAGCCCCAGCATTTT
TRBD2 | . | TRBJ2-5 | TRBV7-6 | CASSARAGGPWETQYF | TGTGCCAGCAGCGCCAGAGCGGGGGGTCCCTGGGAGACCCAGTACTTC
. | few | TRBJ1-1 | TRBV27 | CASSLSRQTNTEAFF | TGTGCCAGCAGTTTATCCAGACAGACAAACACTGAAGCTTTCTTT
TRBD1 | once | TRBJ2-2 | TRBV19 | CASKHTGVGTGELFF | TGTGCCAGCAAACACACAGGGGTGGGCACCGGGGAGCTGTTTTTT
. | . | TRBJ2-1 | TRBV7-2 | CASSSRQAPRVNEQFF | TGTGCCAGCAGCTCTCGACAGGCCCCAAGGGTCAATGAGCAGTTCTTC
. | . | TRBJ2-7 | TRBV18 | CASSEGDLRRYEQYF | TGTGCCAGCTCGGAGGGCGACCTCCGGCGGTACGAGCAGTACTTC
. | . | TRBJ2-3 | TRBV9 | CASSVEAGPDTQYF | TGTGCCAGCAGCGTAGAAGCAGGGCCTGATACGCAGTATTTT
. | . | TRBJ2-3 | TRBV7-2 | CASSSSFLGGGTQYF | TGTGCCAGCAGCTCCTCGTTTTTGGGAGGAGGTACGCAGTATTTT
. | . | TRBJ2-2 | TRBV9 | CASSVDWVTGELFF | TGTGCCAGCAGCGTGGACTGGGTCACCGGGGAGCTGTTTTTT
. | . | TRBJ2-7 | TRBV10-3 | CAISESGGRLAYEQYF | TGTGCCATCAGTGAGTCGGGGGGACGGCTGGCGTACGAGCAGTACTTC
. | . | TRBJ1-6 | TRBV3-1/TRBV3-2 | CASSQEGANSPLHF | TGTGCCAGCAGCCAAGAGGGGGCCAATTCACCCCTCCACTTT
TRBD1 | . | TRBJ2-2 | TRBV6-5 | CASSRTGANAGELFF | TGTGCCAGCAGCCGCACAGGGGCGAACGCCGGGGAGCTGTTTTTT